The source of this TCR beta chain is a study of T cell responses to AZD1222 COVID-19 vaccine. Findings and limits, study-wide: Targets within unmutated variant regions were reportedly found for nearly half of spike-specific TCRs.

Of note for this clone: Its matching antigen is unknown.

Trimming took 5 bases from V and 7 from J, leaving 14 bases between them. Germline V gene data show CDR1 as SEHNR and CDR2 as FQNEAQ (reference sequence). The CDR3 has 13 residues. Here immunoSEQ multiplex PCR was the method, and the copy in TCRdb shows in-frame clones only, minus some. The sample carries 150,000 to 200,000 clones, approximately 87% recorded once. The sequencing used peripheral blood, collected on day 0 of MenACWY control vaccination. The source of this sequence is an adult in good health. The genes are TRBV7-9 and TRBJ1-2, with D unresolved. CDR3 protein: CASSPGQLRGYTF. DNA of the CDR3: TGTGCCAGCAGCCCCGGTCAGTTGCGTGGCTACACCTTC.